This T cell receptor (beta chain) was found in a study of cytomegalovirus exposure and HLA in healthy donors. TCRdb's copy holds only in-frame clones and misses some; the assay was immunoSEQ multiplex PCR. The data show 330,000 or so clones, with roughly 88% seen just once and around 0.84% held by the top ten. Trimming stripped 8 bases from V and 9 bases from J, with 14 bases between. CDR3 size: 11 residues. From germline, CDR1 is DFQATT and CDR2 SNEGSKA (reference sequence). The sequence derives from a woman aged 18-29 years in good health and CMV-seronegative. The sample comprised PBMCs. The chain has TRBV20-1 and TRBJ2-4; D unresolved. The CDR3 nucleotides are TGCAGTACGGAGTTGAACGGCATTCAGTACTTC. Its translation: CSTELNGIQYF.